This T cell receptor (beta chain) is drawn from a study of a mutant IDH1 vaccine in newly diagnosed glioma. Background on the study: Patients' prior therapy spanned radiotherapy, temozolomide, or both; most underwent both. Findings and limits, study-wide: Changes in top peripheral clonotypes did not appear linked to pseudoprogression.

Sequencing used immunoSEQ multiplex PCR; TCRdb keeps in-frame clones, though not all of them. Of about 92,000 clones in the sample, about 80% were seen once. Remarks on this clone: The target antigen is unknown.

The sample's time point: baseline, week 1 (first vaccination visit). Described treatment: pre-vaccination baseline after standard-of-care therapy. Donor diagnoses consisted of new WHO grade 3 or 4 IDH1-mutant, ATRX-lost astrocytomas. This receptor was obtained from a woman aged 45-65 years with glioma. The specimen comprised PBMCs, sampled from a glioma patient treated with radiotherapy, temozolomide or both.

The CDR3: CASSGSYTQYF. The CDR3 DNA reads TGTGCCAGCAGTGGGAGTTATACGCAGTATTTT. The chain links TRBV25-1 to TRBJ2-3; D is uncertain. V lost 4 bases to trimming and J lost 7 bases, with 6 bases between them. The germline gives CDR1 MGHDK, CDR2 SYGVNS. The CDR3 is 11 residues long. Full variable domain (remainder filled in from reference TRBV25-1 and TRBJ2-3): EADIYQTPRYLVIGTGKKITLECSQTMGHDKMYWYQQDPGMELHLIHYSYGVNSTEKGDLSSESTVSRIRTEHFPLTLESARPSHTSQYLCASSGSYTQYFGPGTRLTVL.